The 16 T cell receptor beta chains below come from one sample, sequenced in a study of T and B cells in COVID-19 patients. Multiplex PCR with BIOMED2 TRB-A/B primer pools amplified TRB rearrangements. MiXCR, applied by TCRdb to the multiplex PCR reads, yields one record per CDR3 protein. The data show around 20,000 distinct CDR3 sequences, just under 30% seen once. Blood genomic DNA input for TRB amplification was about 240-550 ng. The sequenced material came from blood. Receptor source: a human donor who had recovered from COVID-19.

In this sample, this clonotype turned up a few times. This chain connects TRBV30 to TRBJ1-5, with TRBD1 matching 7 bases. Trimming at V came to 2 bases and at J to 3 bases, leaving 7 bases not matched to a gene. Germline V gene data show CDR1 as GTSNPN and CDR2 as SVGIG (reference sequence). The CDR3 contains 15 residues. Here the CDR3 DNA reads TGTGCCTGGAGTACAACGGGACAGTTCAATCAGCCCCAGCATTTT. Protein: CAWSTTGQFNQPQHF.

This clonotype showed up just a few times. This rearrangement joins TRBV18 to TRBJ2-2; D gene ambiguous. CDR1 is KGHSH, CDR2 LQKENI, per germline. The CDR3 has 12 amino acids. The V gene lost 6 bases and the J gene lost 5 bases, with 7 bases spanning the gap. The CDR3 DNA sequence: TGTGCCAGCTCCCCGGTAACCGGGGAGCTGTTTTTT. Its translation: CASSPVTGELFF.

The sample holds a few counts of this clonotype. This chain joins TRBV18 and TRBJ2-5; D uncertain. The V end lost 5 bases, the J end lost 0 bases, and 13 bases lay between the germline ends. CDR1 is KGHSH, CDR2 LQKENI, per germline. The length of the CDR3 is 15 residues. Here the CDR3 reads CASSYLPSYQETQYF. DNA of the CDR3: TGTGCCAGCTCATACCTACCATCGTACCAAGAGACCCAGTACTTC.

Relative to its sample, this clonotype is medium-sized (0.01 to 0.1%). V and J are TRBV19 and TRBJ2-7; the match to TRBD2 covers 11 bases. Looked up from germline, CDR1 is LNHDA and CDR2 is SQIVND (reference sequence). V dropped 5 bases and J dropped 3; count of bases not matched to a gene: 6. CDR3 size: 15 residues. The CDR3 DNA reads as TGTGCCAGTAGTTTTCTAGCGGGGGGCAACTACGAGCAGTACTTC. Protein sequence: CASSFLAGGNYEQYF.

This chain links TRBV6-5 with TRBJ1-2; TRBD1 aligns across 8 bases. CDR1 is MNHEY and CDR2 is SVGAGI in the germline V gene. With V trimmed by 10 bases and J by 7 bases, 11 bases remained unmatched. This CDR3 contains 13 residues. The chain's CDR3 is CATQTGDQGGYTF. The CDR3 nucleotides read TGTGCCACCCAGACAGGGGATCAAGGTGGCTACACCTTC.

The table lists this clonotype with many counts. The genes are TRBV6-5 and TRBJ2-1; no reliable D call. The CDR3 runs 14 residues. The germline V gene has CDR1 MNHEY and CDR2 SVGAGI. V was trimmed by 7 bases and J by 6 bases, leaving 16 bases between them. The chain's CDR3 is CASTADPPPNEQFF. In nucleotides, the CDR3 is TGTGCCAGCACCGCGGACCCACCCCCCAATGAGCAGTTCTTC.

The CDR3, as DNA: TGTGCCAGCAGCTCGGGCCAGGGAATAGATACGCAGTATTTT. This encodes CASSSGQGIDTQYF. This chain links TRBV11-1 with TRBJ2-3; D may be TRBD1 (5 bases). This CDR3 contains 14 residues. With 4 bases removed from V and 5 bases from J, the gap between germline ends came to 13 bases. Per the germline V gene, CDR1 is SGHAT and CDR2 is FQDESV (reference sequence).

This clonotype was picked up many times. V usage is TRBV6-6 and J usage is TRBJ2-7; the D gene is possibly TRBD1 (5 bases). Trimming stripped 5 bases from V and 4 bases from J, with 9 bases between. This CDR3 region has 12 residues. Germline CDR1 is MNHNY and CDR2 is SVGAGI (reference sequence). The CDR3 sequence is CASSQDTYEQYF. CDR3 sequence (DNA): TGTGCCAGCAGTCAGGACACTTACGAGCAGTACTTC.

Details on this clonotype: This may be a read error: a much more frequent sequence differs by one nucleotide. The CDR3 protein is CASSIPRDWHNEQFF. CDR3 sequence (DNA): TGTGCCAGTAGTATTCCCCGGGACTGGCACAATGAGCAGTTCTTC. The chain employs TRBV19 and TRBJ2-1, with a tentative D call TRBD2 (6 bases). The CDR3 is 15 amino acids. The germline V gene encodes CDR1 LNHDA and CDR2 SQIVND (reference sequence). V was pared by 3 bases and J by 5 bases, with 14 bases between.

The DNA of the CDR3 is TGTGCCTGTATGCGGGACTATAACCAAGAGACCCAGTACTTC. This translates into CACMRDYNQETQYF. The V and J genes are TRBV30 and TRBJ2-5; 7 bases line up with TRBD2. This CDR3 region has 14 residues. Per the germline V gene, CDR1 is GTSNPN and CDR2 is SVGIG (reference sequence). V shed 6 bases and J 0 bases; nucleotides not matched to a gene: 7.

This clonotype has just a few counts. This rearrangement joins TRBV5-6 to TRBJ2-2; no definite D call. CDR3 length: 14 residues. V shed 3 bases and J shed 4 bases, with 10 bases lying between them. Germline lookup yields CDR1 SGHDT and CDR2 YYEEEE. CDR3 in amino acids: CASSSLTATGELFF. CDR3 DNA sequence: TGTGCCAGCAGCTCGTTGACGGCCACCGGGGAGCTGTTTTTT.

This clonotype has a handful of counts. The chain is built from TRBV20-1 and TRBJ2-3; D unclear. Looked up from germline, CDR1 is DFQATT and CDR2 is SNEGSKA (reference sequence). V lost 0 bases, J lost 5 bases, and 9 bases lay in between. This CDR3 is 13 amino acids long. This chain's CDR3 is CSARDTPGDTQYF. CDR3 bases: TGCAGTGCTAGAGATACCCCAGGAGATACGCAGTATTTT.

The chain's CDR3 is CASSPGLAGGTDTQYF. The DNA of the CDR3 is TGTGCCAGCAGCCCGGGACTAGCGGGGGGCACAGATACGCAGTATTTT. The gene calls are TRBV11-1 and TRBJ2-3, with TRBD2 identical over 14 bases. Germline V gene data show CDR1 as SGHAT and CDR2 as FQDESV (reference sequence). J was trimmed by 1 base and V by 5 bases; bases with no gene match: 2. The CDR3 spans 16 residues.

This clonotype was seen only once. The rearrangement uses TRBV6-5 and TRBJ1-1; 7 bases line up with TRBD1. Germline loops: CDR1 MNHEY, CDR2 SVGAGI. This CDR3 region has 13 residues. The junction had 9 bases not matched to a gene; V was cut back by 6 bases and J by 8 bases. CDR3: CASRPQGVGEAFF. CDR3 DNA: TGTGCCAGCAGACCCCAGGGGGTAGGGGAAGCTTTCTTT.

Relative to its sample, this clonotype is medium-sized. The V and J genes are TRBV18 and TRBJ2-2; D call uncertain. Germline CDR1 is KGHSH and CDR2 is LQKENI. V was pared by 2 bases and J by 2 bases, with 9 bases between. The length of the CDR3 is 15 residues. The CDR3 protein is CASSPTRTNTGELFF. CDR3 coding DNA: TGTGCCAGCTCACCAACCAGGACCAACACCGGGGAGCTGTTTTTT.

The V and J genes are TRBV7-6 and TRBJ1-2, with D possibly matching TRBD1 (6 bases). Germline CDR1 SGHVS, CDR2 FNYEAQ. With 1 base removed from V and 0 bases from J, the gap between germline ends came to 9 bases. There are 15 residues in the CDR3. The CDR3 loop is CASSLEGGANYGYTF. CDR3 DNA sequence: TGTGCCAGCAGCTTAGAGGGGGGAGCTAACTATGGCTACACCTTC. The full variable domain, rest sourced from reference TRBV7-6 and TRBJ1-2, is GAGVSQSPRYKVTKRGQDVALRCDPISGHVSLYWYRQALGQGPEFLTYFNYEAQQDKSGLPNDRFSAERPEGSISTLTIQRTEQRDSAMYRCASSLEGGANYGYTFGSGTRLTVV.